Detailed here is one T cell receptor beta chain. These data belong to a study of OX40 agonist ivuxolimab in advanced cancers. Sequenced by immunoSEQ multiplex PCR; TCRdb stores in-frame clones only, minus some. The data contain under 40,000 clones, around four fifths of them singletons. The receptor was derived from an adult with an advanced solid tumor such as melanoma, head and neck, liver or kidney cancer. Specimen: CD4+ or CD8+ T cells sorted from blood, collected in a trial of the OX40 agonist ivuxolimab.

CDR3 sequence reads: CASRPGGAYNEQFF. For the CDR3, the DNA is TGTGCCAGCAGACCCGGAGGAGCCTACAATGAGCAGTTCTTC. The rearrangement links TRBV28 to TRBJ2-1, with D possibly TRBD2 on 5 matching bases. CDR1 is MDHEN, CDR2 SYDVKM, per germline. The V gene lost 6 bases and the J gene lost 2 bases, with 11 bases spanning the gap. The CDR3 is made up of 14 amino acids.